This passage covers 30 T cell receptor beta chains from one sample sequenced in a study of cytomegalovirus exposure and HLA in healthy donors. The data were produced by immunoSEQ multiplex PCR, yet TCRdb's version contains in-frame clones alone and is incomplete. The data show over 150,000 clones, with approximately 86% seen just once and 2% to 2.5% held by the top ten. Sequenced material: PBMCs. These receptors originate from a woman aged 18-29 years in good health and CMV-seronegative.

The V call is TRBV28, the J call TRBJ1-1, with 10 bases matching TRBD1. Germline V gene lookup returns CDR1 MDHEN and CDR2 SYDVKM. The CDR3 consists of 13 residues. V lost 5 bases, J lost 8 bases, and 5 bases stayed unmatched. CDR3 region: CASSPTGGLEAFF. The CDR3 nucleotides read TGTGCCAGCAGTCCGACAGGGGGCCTAGAAGCTTTCTTT.

V gene TRBV7-8 combines with J gene TRBJ2-3; no clear D gene. The V end lost 1 base, the J end lost 6 bases, and 11 bases lay between the germline ends. There are 14 residues in the CDR3. CDR1 is SGHVS and CDR2 is FQNEAQ in the germline V gene. In nucleotides, the CDR3 is TGTGCCAGCAGCTTAGACGACCAGGCCGATACGCAGTATTTT. Translated: CASSLDDQADTQYF.

V gene TRBV7-2 combines with J gene TRBJ2-7; 7 bases are shared with TRBD1. The CDR3 is made up of 13 amino acids. After removal of 5 bases from V and 7 bases from J, the junction contained 8 bases not matched to a gene. Germline V gene lookup returns CDR1 SGHTA and CDR2 FQGNSA. DNA for the CDR3: TGTGCCAGCAGCCAAGACAGGGTTTGGGAGCAGTACTTC. This translates into CASSQDRVWEQYF.

In the case of this clone: The sample carries other DNA sequences with the same CDR3. The V gene is TRBV27, the J gene TRBJ2-1, with D perhaps TRBD2 (6 bases). The CDR3 contains 14 residues. V lost 5 bases and J 0 bases, leaving 8 bases between the germline ends. The V gene's germline CDR1 is MNHEY and CDR2 SMNVEV (reference sequence). The CDR3 DNA follows: TGTGCCAGCAGTCTCGGGAGCTCCTACAATGAGCAGTTCTTC. Encoded protein: CASSLGSSYNEQFF.

The chain has TRBV10-1 and TRBJ2-7; 10 nucleotides line up with TRBD1. Germline-derived CDR1 and CDR2 are WNHNN and SYGVQD (reference sequence). This CDR3 spans 15 amino acids. The V segment lost 7 bases and the J segment 6 bases; nucleotides outside the gene matches: 12. This CDR3 is CASIITGTGEGEQYF. Here the CDR3 DNA reads TGCGCCAGCATAATTACCGGGACAGGGGAGGGCGAGCAGTACTTC.

J is TRBJ1-2 and V is TRBV2; D is possibly TRBD1 (6 bases). Germline assignment: CDR1 SNHLY and CDR2 FYNNEI. Trimming took 10 bases from V and 8 from J, leaving 20 bases between them. CDR3 length equals 13 residues. CDR3 nucleotides: TGTGCCATCCCCGTACGGGGGGCCGGGGGCTACACCTTC. Translating gives CAIPVRGAGGYTF.

V and J are TRBV5-1 and TRBJ1-1; no clear D gene. With 0 bases removed from V and 4 bases from J, the gap between germline ends came to 16 bases. Germline-derived CDR1 and CDR2 are SGHRS and YFSETQ. The CDR3 runs to 16 residues. The CDR3 coding sequence is TGCGCCAGCAGCTTGGATCCAGGTCGTGCTGCCACTGAAGCTTTCTTT. It codes for CASSLDPGRAATEAFF.

Remarks on this clone: Germline is not matched at one junction end, which may reflect a read error. The sample has other DNA sequences that encode this CDR3 too. The J gene is TRBJ1-4, the V gene TRBV6-5; no reliable D call. This CDR3 comprises 15 residues. Germline CDR1 MNHEY, CDR2 SVGAGI. In DNA form, the CDR3 reads TGTGCCAGCAGCTACTCCACAGCAACTAATGAAAAACTGTTTTTT. Amino acids: CASSYSTATNEKLFF.

In this sample, this clone turned up once. V is TRBV6-4 and J is TRBJ1-1; TRBD1 is a possible D gene (6 bases). This CDR3 has 17 residues. Trimming left V 6 bases short and J 0 bases short, with 20 bases between. Germline V CDR1 and CDR2: MRHNA, SNTAGT. The CDR3, as DNA: TGTGCCAGCAGGCAGACCCAGGACAGCGATATGAACACTGAAGCTTTCTTT. Amino acids: CASRQTQDSDMNTEAFF.

The chain has TRBV9 and TRBJ2-1; the D gene is possibly TRBD1 (6 bases). The germline gives CDR1 SGDLS, CDR2 YYNGEE. Trimming shortened V by 0 bases and J by 7 bases, and 14 bases separated the two germline ends. The CDR3 has 15 residues. The CDR3, as DNA: TGTGCCAGCAGCGTAGAGCGGACAGTTACAAATGAGCAGTTCTTC. Amino acid sequence: CASSVERTVTNEQFF.

The rearrangement links TRBV2 to TRBJ2-7; 9 bases are a match to TRBD1. Germline CDR1 reads SNHLY; CDR2 reads FYNNEI. V was clipped by 8 bases and J by 2 bases; unmatched bases: 10. This CDR3 spans 15 amino acids. CDR3 sequence: CASARDRGETYEQYF. CDR3 sequence (DNA): TGTGCCAGCGCGCGTGACAGGGGGGAAACCTACGAGCAGTACTTC.

The CDR3 DNA sequence: TGTGCCAGCAGTTATACGGGACAACCCCAGCATTTT. Residues: CASSYTGQPQHF. The chain employs TRBV28 and TRBJ1-5; D might be TRBD1 (6 bases). Trimming removed 4 bases at V and 10 bases at J, with 11 bases between. Germline values: CDR1 MDHEN, CDR2 SYDVKM. This CDR3 is built from 12 residues.

CDR3 in amino acids: CASSGTDRGVGAFF. In DNA, the CDR3 is TGCGCCAGCAGCGGGACTGACAGGGGGGTGGGAGCTTTCTTT. This chain links TRBV5-1 with TRBJ1-1, with TRBD1 identical over 9 bases. The CDR3 is 14 residues long. CDR1 is SGHRS and CDR2 is YFSETQ in the germline V gene. The V and J ends lost 4 bases and 10 bases, in that order; junction bases with no gene match: 11.

The J gene is TRBJ1-1, the V gene TRBV6-5; D is undetermined. V dropped 8 bases and J dropped 5 bases, with 15 bases sitting between them. The CDR3 has 13 residues. Germline CDR1 is MNHEY and CDR2 is SVGAGI. This CDR3 is CASLAGTRTEAFF. The CDR3 DNA follows: TGTGCCAGCCTGGCAGGAACTAGAACTGAAGCTTTCTTT.

This sequence joins TRBV5-8 and TRBJ1-5; TRBD1 is a possible D gene (5 bases). There are 17 residues in the CDR3. Trimming removed 7 bases from V and 3 bases from J, with 23 bases in between. Germline V lookup: CDR1 SGHTS, CDR2 YDEGEE. The CDR3 DNA reads as TGTGCCAGCGTAAGACCCCAGGGATATCGGTCCAATCAGCCCCAGCATTTT. It translates to CASVRPQGYRSNQPQHF.

The CDR3 coding sequence is TGCGCCAGCAGCCCCGCAAGACAGGGGGCGAACACTGAAGCTTTCTTT. Residues: CASSPARQGANTEAFF. The gene calls are TRBV5-1 and TRBJ1-1, with 10 bases lining up with TRBD1. The CDR3 has 16 amino acids. The germline gives CDR1 SGHRS, CDR2 YFSETQ. J gave up 1 base and V 4 bases, and 7 bases lay outside the gene matches.

This clone was detected only a few times. The V and J genes are TRBV2 and TRBJ1-6; D call uncertain. Germline V CDR1 and CDR2: SNHLY, FYNNEI. The V and J ends lost 6 bases and 6 bases respectively, with 9 bases between them. The CDR3 totals 13 residues. As DNA, the CDR3 is TGTGCCAGCAGGGCCGGGAGTAATTCACCCCTCCACTTT. It encodes CASRAGSNSPLHF. The whole variable domain, filled in from reference TRBV2 and TRBJ1-6, reads EPEVTQTPSHQVTQMGQEVILRCVPISNHLYFYWYRQILGQKVEFLVSFYNNEISEKSEIFDDQFSVERPDGSNFTLKIRSTKLEDSAMYFCASRAGSNSPLHFGNGTRLTVT.

This chain links TRBV18 with TRBJ1-2; 7 positions agree with TRBD1. The CDR3 extends over 16 amino acids. Germline V gene lookup returns CDR1 KGHSH and CDR2 LQKENI. V dropped 6 bases and J dropped 3; count of bases not matched to a gene: 13. The CDR3 DNA is TGTGCCAGCTCCCCTACCCCCCTACAGGGGTACTATGGCTACACCTTC. Translation gives CASSPTPLQGYYGYTF.

The gene calls are TRBV5-6 and TRBJ2-7; 7 bases align to TRBD1. The CDR3 spans 15 residues. Germline values: CDR1 SGHDT, CDR2 YYEEEE. J lost 5 bases, V lost 3 bases, and 11 bases had no gene match. CDR3 protein: CASSSTDRAFNEQYF. In nucleotides, the CDR3 is TGTGCCAGCAGCTCCACCGACAGGGCTTTTAACGAGCAGTACTTC.

The chain has TRBV29-1 and TRBJ2-7; unclear D gene. In germline, CDR1 is SQVTM, CDR2 ANQGSEA. CDR3 length: 11 amino acids. Trimming left V 3 bases short and J 3 bases short, with 6 bases between. The CDR3, as DNA: TGCAGCGTTGATACAGTCTACGAGCAGTACTTC. The encoded protein is CSVDTVYEQYF.

The chain carries TRBV5-1 and TRBJ2-1; 8 positions match TRBD2. The junction had 9 bases not matched to a gene; V was cut back by 4 bases and J by 9 bases. Germline loops: CDR1 SGHRS, CDR2 YFSETQ. The CDR3 covers 14 residues. In DNA, the CDR3 is TGCGCCAGCAGCGCCGGACTAGCCGGGGGTGAGCAGTTCTTC. Protein product: CASSAGLAGGEQFF.

The chain combines TRBV7-9 with TRBJ2-3, with D perhaps matching TRBD1 (5 bases). CDR1 is SEHNR and CDR2 is FQNEAQ in the germline V gene (reference sequence). V was cut by 5 bases and J by 4 bases, with 19 bases left in between. This CDR3 contains 16 residues. CDR3 nucleotides: TGTGCCAGCAGCCCCGGGCTCGTGGGGCCCGCAGATACGCAGTATTTT. Translating it yields CASSPGLVGPADTQYF.

V and J are TRBV9 and TRBJ2-7; perhaps TRBD1 as D (5 bases). From germline, CDR1 is SGDLS and CDR2 YYNGEE. This CDR3 contains 14 residues. V lost 1 base and J lost 0, with 8 bases in between. Here the CDR3 DNA reads TGTGCCAGCAGCGTATCCGACAGCTCCTACGAGCAGTACTTC. Protein sequence: CASSVSDSSYEQYF.

V and J are TRBV5-1 and TRBJ1-1; 7 nucleotides line up with TRBD1. With V trimmed by 0 bases and J by 5 bases, 4 bases remained unmatched. Germline CDR1 reads SGHRS; CDR2 reads YFSETQ. The CDR3 is 14 residues long. The CDR3 here is CASSLEGAGTEAFF. The CDR3 region has the DNA TGCGCCAGCAGCTTGGAGGGGGCAGGGACTGAAGCTTTCTTT.

V usage is TRBV29-1 and J usage is TRBJ1-2; TRBD1 agrees at 8 bases. Germline V lookup: CDR1 SQVTM, CDR2 ANQGSEA. V dropped 7 bases and J dropped 4; count of bases not matched to a gene: 8. The CDR3 is made up of 13 amino acids. CDR3 sequence (DNA): TGCAGCGCCGGGACAGGAGATTCCTATGGCTACACCTTC. Amino acid sequence: CSAGTGDSYGYTF.

The chain joins TRBV9 to TRBJ2-7; D ambiguous. The V and J ends lost 3 bases and 0 bases respectively, with 10 bases between them. The germline CDR1 and CDR2 sequences are SGDLS and YYNGEE. This CDR3 has 14 residues. CDR3 in amino acids: CASSALALSYEQYF. The CDR3, as DNA: TGTGCCAGCAGCGCACTCGCCCTCTCCTACGAGCAGTACTTC.

The chain links TRBV13 to TRBJ1-1, with D perhaps TRBD1 (5 bases). V lost 2 bases, J lost 5 bases, and 6 bases lay in between. The CDR3 consists of 12 residues. Germline CDR1 reads PRHDT; CDR2 reads FYEKMQ (reference sequence). CDR3 in DNA: TGTGCCAGCAGCTTAAGACAGACTGAAGCTTTCTTT. Translated, it gives CASSLRQTEAFF. Supplemented by reference TRBV13 and TRBJ1-1, the full variable domain reads AAGVIQSPRHLIKEKRETATLKCYPIPRHDTVYWYQQGPGQDPQFLISFYEKMQSDKGSIPDRFSAQQFSDYHSELNMSSLELGDSALYFCASSLRQTEAFFGQGTRLTVV.

This clone was recorded a few times. This chain uses TRBV5-8 with TRBJ2-7, with D possibly being TRBD1 (5 bases). The CDR3 has 13 amino acids. The germline V gene encodes CDR1 SGHTS and CDR2 YDEGEE. Deletions cut 0 bases from V and 6 bases from J, with 10 bases between. The CDR3 DNA follows: TGTGCCAGCAGCTTGGCAGGGTCTCGCGAGCAGTACTTC. Translated, it gives CASSLAGSREQYF.

This clone has just a few counts. The gene calls are TRBV9 and TRBJ1-2; 7 bases are shared with TRBD1. The CDR3 has 15 residues. Germline V gene data show CDR1 as SGDLS and CDR2 as YYNGEE. The V gene end was trimmed by 4 bases and the J gene end by 4 bases; junction bases not matched to a gene: 10. The CDR3 DNA reads as TGTGCCAGCAGCCCAAATCCGACAGGGAGCTATGGCTACACCTTC. Translation gives CASSPNPTGSYGYTF.

The V call is TRBV21-1, the J call TRBJ1-2. TRBV21-1 is given as a pseudogene. The CDR3 sequence is 15 residues long. CDR3 loop: CASSKGGEGNYGYTF. The CDR3 DNA is TGTGCCAGCAGCAAAGGAGGTGAGGGAAACTATGGCTACACCTTC.